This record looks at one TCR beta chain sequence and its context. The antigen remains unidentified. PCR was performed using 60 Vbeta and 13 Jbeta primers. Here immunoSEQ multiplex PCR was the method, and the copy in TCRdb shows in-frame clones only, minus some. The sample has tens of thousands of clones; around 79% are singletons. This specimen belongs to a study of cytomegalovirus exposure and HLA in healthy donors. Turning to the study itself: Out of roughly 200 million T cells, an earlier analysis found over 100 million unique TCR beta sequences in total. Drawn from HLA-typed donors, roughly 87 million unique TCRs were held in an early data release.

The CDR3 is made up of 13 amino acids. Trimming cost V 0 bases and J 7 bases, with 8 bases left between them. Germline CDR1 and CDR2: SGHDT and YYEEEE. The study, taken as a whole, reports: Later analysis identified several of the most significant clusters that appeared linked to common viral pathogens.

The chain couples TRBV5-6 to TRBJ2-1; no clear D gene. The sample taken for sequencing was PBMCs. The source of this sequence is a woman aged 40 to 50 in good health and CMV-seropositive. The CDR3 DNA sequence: TGTGCCAGCAGCTTGGGAGGAGTAAATGAGCAGTTCTTC. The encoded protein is CASSLGGVNEQFF.